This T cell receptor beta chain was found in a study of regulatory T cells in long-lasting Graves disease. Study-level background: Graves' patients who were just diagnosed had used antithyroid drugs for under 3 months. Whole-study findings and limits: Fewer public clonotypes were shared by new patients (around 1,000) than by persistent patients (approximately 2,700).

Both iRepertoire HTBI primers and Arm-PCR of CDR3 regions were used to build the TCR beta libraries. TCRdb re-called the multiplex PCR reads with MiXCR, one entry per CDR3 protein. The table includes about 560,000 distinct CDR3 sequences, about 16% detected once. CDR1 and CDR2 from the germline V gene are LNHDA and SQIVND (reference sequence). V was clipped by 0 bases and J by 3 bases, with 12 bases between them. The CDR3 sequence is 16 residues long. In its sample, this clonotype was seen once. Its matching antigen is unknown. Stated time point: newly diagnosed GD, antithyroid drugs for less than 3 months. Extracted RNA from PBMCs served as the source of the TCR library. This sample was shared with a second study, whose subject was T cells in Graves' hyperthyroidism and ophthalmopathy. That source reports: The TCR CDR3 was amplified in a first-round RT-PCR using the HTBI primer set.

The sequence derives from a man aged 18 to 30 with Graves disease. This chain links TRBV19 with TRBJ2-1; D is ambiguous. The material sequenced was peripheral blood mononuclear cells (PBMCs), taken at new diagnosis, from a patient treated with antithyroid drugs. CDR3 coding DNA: TGTGCCAGTAGTATAGAGGCAGGTGGAGACTACAATGAGCAGTTCTTC. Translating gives CASSIEAGGDYNEQFF.